This T cell receptor beta chain came from a study of cytomegalovirus exposure and HLA in healthy donors. Across the whole study: There were 88 million or so unique TCRs (from HLA-typed donors) in an early data release. Study outcomes and limitations: Prediction of most subjects' HLA-A and HLA-B alleles by TCR beta sequences was reportedly accurate. A link between a missense DCLRE1C variant and TCR beta V- and J-gene trimming emerged from a later analysis.

Healthy people donating bone marrow made up the donors. To note about this clone: Its target is not known.

The CDR3 sequence is 15 residues long. CDR1 is KGHSY, CDR2 FQNENV, per germline. The V gene lost 2 bases and the J gene lost 3 bases, with 14 bases spanning the gap. Amplification used 60 Vbeta primers and 13 Jbeta primers. Profiling relied on immunoSEQ multiplex PCR, and the TCRdb table lists in-frame clones only, not all of them. The profile shows about 170,000 clones, roughly 60% of them singletons. The TCR was taken from a middle-aged man in good health and CMV-seronegative. This chain uses TRBV16 with TRBJ2-7, with D possibly being TRBD2 (7 bases). The specimen sequenced was PBMCs. CDR3 residues: CASSQRTAGIYEQYF. For the CDR3, the DNA is TGTGCCAGCAGCCAACGGACAGCGGGAATCTACGAGCAGTACTTC.